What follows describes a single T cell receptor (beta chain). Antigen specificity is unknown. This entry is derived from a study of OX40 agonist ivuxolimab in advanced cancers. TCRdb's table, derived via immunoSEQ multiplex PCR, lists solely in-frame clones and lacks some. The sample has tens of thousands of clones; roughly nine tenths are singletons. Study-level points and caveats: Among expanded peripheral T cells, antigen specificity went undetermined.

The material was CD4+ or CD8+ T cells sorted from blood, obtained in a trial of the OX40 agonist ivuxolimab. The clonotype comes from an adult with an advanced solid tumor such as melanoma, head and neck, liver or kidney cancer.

CDR3 sequence (DNA): TGCAGTGCTAGAGGGGGAGTGGGGCAGTACTTC. Translating gives CSARGGVGQYF. The chain combines TRBV20-1 with TRBJ2-7; D perhaps matches TRBD2 (5 bases). The CDR3 consists of 11 residues. V was shortened by 1 base and J by 9 bases, with 10 bases between the two germline ends. Germline CDR1 and CDR2: DFQATT and SNEGSKA (reference sequence).